This entry features one T cell receptor beta chain sequence. Deep sequencing aimed at 1 in 200,000 to 1 in 1 million T cells' resolution. The assay was immunoSEQ multiplex PCR, and TCRdb's table has in-frame clones only and misses some. The sample includes approximately 150,000 clones, roughly 80% of them seen just once. This specimen comes from a study of cytotoxic CD8 clonotypes in ibrutinib-treated CLL. About the study: By median around 69 months, 12 had progressed and approximately 15 stayed remitted; responses had been 2 complete and 24 partial.

The CDR3 spans 15 residues. Trimming left V 4 bases short and J 4 bases short, with 15 bases between. Germline V gene data show CDR1 as SGHTA and CDR2 as FQGNSA. The chain joins TRBV7-2 to TRBJ2-3; D possibly corresponds to TRBD2 (5 bases). The origin of this receptor is a human donor with chronic lymphocytic leukemia. Sequences were derived from PBMCs, sampled after 12 months of ibrutinib treatment. The CDR3 spells CASSSRRKSPDTQYF. The CDR3 coding sequence is TGTGCCAGCAGCTCCCGGAGGAAAAGTCCAGATACGCAGTATTTT.